These 25 T cell receptor beta chains originate from one sample sequenced in a study of glioma-infiltrating T cells after dendritic cell vaccination. Assay used: immunoSEQ multiplex PCR; TCRdb lists only in-frame clones, some missing. The table records roughly 100,000 clones, nearly 90% of them present only once. The sample's time point: after dendritic cell vaccination, including at tumor progression/relapse. The sequencing used blood, collected after dendritic cell vaccination. These receptors originate from a human donor with glioblastoma.

This clone was counted between two and nine times. CDR3 amino acids: CASRNPGTGNTEAFF. The CDR3 nucleotides are TGTGCCAGTAGGAACCCCGGGACAGGGAACACTGAAGCTTTCTTT. The rearrangement joins TRBV19 to TRBJ1-1, with TRBD1 matching 8 bases. Per germline, CDR1 LNHDA and CDR2 SQIVND (reference sequence). CDR3 length equals 15 residues. The V gene end was trimmed by 6 bases and the J gene end by 1 base; junction bases not matched to a gene: 7.

V and J are TRBV7-9 and TRBJ1-2, with TRBD1 as a possible D gene (6 bases). Germline CDR1 reads SEHNR; CDR2 reads FQNEAQ (reference sequence). The CDR3 runs to 12 residues. V was cut by 5 bases and J by 8 bases, with 12 bases left in between. CDR3 sequence (DNA): TGTGCCAGCAGCCGGGACACAGGGGGCTACACCTTC. The encoded protein is CASSRDTGGYTF.

The chain employs TRBV27 and TRBJ2-4; a weak D match, TRBD1 (6 bases). Looked up from germline, CDR1 is MNHEY and CDR2 is SMNVEV (reference sequence). Deletions cut 6 bases from V and 1 base from J, with 13 bases between. The CDR3 is 15 residues long. The CDR3 is CASRRTGNAKNIQYF. The CDR3 DNA reads TGTGCCAGCAGACGAACAGGGAACGCCAAAAACATTCAGTACTTC.

This chain joins TRBV7-3 and TRBJ2-7; D may be TRBD1 (6 bases). The CDR3 length is 13 residues. Trimming pared 4 bases from V and 0 bases from J, leaving 7 bases between. The germline CDR1 and CDR2 sequences are SGHTA and FQGTGA. CDR3 amino acids: CASSWDTSYEQYF. CDR3 DNA: TGTGCCAGCAGCTGGGACACCTCCTACGAGCAGTACTTC. Filled out from reference TRBV7-3 and TRBJ2-7, the complete variable domain reads GAGVSQTPSNKVTEKGKYVELRCDPISGHTALYWYRQSLGQGPEFLIYFQGTGAADDSGLPNDRFFAVRPEGSVSTLKIQRTERGDSAVYLCASSWDTSYEQYFGPGTRLTVT.

The chain uses TRBV6-1 and TRBJ2-5, with TRBD2 matching over 8 bases. The J call may be mistaken, given a closer DNA end match to TRBJ2-7. CDR3 length: 14 residues. Germline CDR1 MNHNS, CDR2 SASEGT. The chain's CDR3 is CASKEGGLVYEQYF. DNA for the CDR3: TGTGCCAGCAAAGAAGGGGGACTAGTTTACGAGCAGTACTTC.

The chain links TRBV7-3 to TRBJ2-6, with TRBD2 identical over 9 bases. The CDR3 consists of 18 residues. V lost 2 bases to trimming and J lost 0 bases; unmatched junction nucleotides: 5. The germline V gene has CDR1 SGHTA and CDR2 FQGTGA. CDR3 loop: CASSLLAGDFSGANVLTF. The CDR3 nucleotides are TGTGCCAGCAGCTTATTAGCGGGGGACTTCTCTGGGGCCAACGTCCTGACTTTC. The full variable domain, completed using reference TRBV7-3 and TRBJ2-6, is GAGVSQTPSNKVTEKGKYVELRCDPISGHTALYWYRQSLGQGPEFLIYFQGTGAADDSGLPNDRFFAVRPEGSVSTLKIQRTERGDSAVYLCASSLLAGDFSGANVLTFGAGSRLTVL.

The chain is built from TRBV5-7 and TRBJ2-1; D gene unclear. TRBV5-7 is recorded as an ORF, its role being uncertain. Trimming removed 3 bases at V and 9 bases at J, with 10 bases between. There are 12 residues in the CDR3. CDR3 loop: CASSSQDGEQFF. The CDR3 DNA sequence: TGTGCCAGCAGCTCTCAGGATGGTGAGCAGTTCTTC.

The chain uses TRBV18 and TRBJ2-3; 14 nucleotides line up with TRBD2. This CDR3 comprises 19 residues. Trimming took 3 bases from V and 4 from J; bases not matched to a gene: 12. Germline CDR1 reads KGHSH; CDR2 reads LQKENI. The DNA for the CDR3 is TGTGCCAGCTCACCGCCCGGGACTAGCGGGAGAGTTTCGGCAGATACGCAGTATTTT. Encoded protein: CASSPPGTSGRVSADTQYF.

This rearrangement joins TRBV10-3 to TRBJ2-5, with 11 bases identical to TRBD1. The CDR3 totals 16 residues. The germline gives CDR1 ENHRY, CDR2 SYGVKD. Germline trimming cut 2 bases from V and 2 bases from J; bases unmatched to any gene: 4. The CDR3 region is CAISEGTGGTQETQYF. As DNA, the CDR3 is TGTGCCATCAGTGAGGGGACAGGGGGGACACAAGAGACCCAGTACTTC.

As concerns this clone: The same CDR3 is also encoded by other DNA sequences in this sample. This sequence joins TRBV18 and TRBJ1-6; TRBD1 matches 9 bases. V lost 3 bases and J lost 10; bases outside the gene matches: 7. The germline gives CDR1 KGHSH, CDR2 LQKENI. The CDR3 runs to 15 residues. CDR3 sequence (DNA): TGTGCCAGCTCACCGGGACAGGGAGCGGAATCACCCCTCCACTTT. This sequence encodes CASSPGQGAESPLHF.

This clone was seen more than once but under ten times. The J gene is TRBJ1-2, the V gene TRBV27; possibly TRBD1 for D (5 bases). CDR3 length equals 13 residues. Looked up from germline, CDR1 is MNHEY and CDR2 is SMNVEV (reference sequence). V was pared by 5 bases and J by 4 bases, with 11 bases between. Written as DNA, the CDR3 is TGTGCCAGCAGTCTGAGGGGACTCTATGGCTACACCTTC. This gives the protein CASSLRGLYGYTF.

V is TRBV11-3 and J is TRBJ2-3, with D possibly being TRBD2 (6 bases). V lost 8 bases and J 6 bases, leaving 18 bases between the germline ends. This CDR3 is built from 14 residues. Germline V gene lookup returns CDR1 SGHNT and CDR2 YENEEA. DNA for the CDR3: TGTGCCAGCCACCCCGGGCGGGAAGTGGATACGCAGTATTTT. This sequence encodes CASHPGREVDTQYF.

This CDR3 reads CASSDGGRAVKDTQYF. The DNA for the CDR3 is TGTGCCAGCAGTGATGGCGGGAGGGCCGTCAAAGATACGCAGTATTTT. The genes are TRBV25-1 and TRBJ2-3; 9 bases map to TRBD2. J gave up 5 bases and V 3 bases, and 9 bases lay outside the gene matches. The CDR3 has 16 residues. Germline loops: CDR1 MGHDK, CDR2 SYGVNS. Combining the CDR3 with reference TRBV25-1 and TRBJ2-3 gives the whole variable domain EADIYQTPRYLVIGTGKKITLECSQTMGHDKMYWYQQDPGMELHLIHYSYGVNSTEKGDLSSESTVSRIRTEHFPLTLESARPSHTSQYLCASSDGGRAVKDTQYFGPGTRLTVL.

The J gene is TRBJ2-7, the V gene TRBV2, with TRBD1 matching over 7 bases. CDR3 length equals 13 residues. CDR1 is SNHLY, CDR2 FYNNEI, per germline. Trimming at V came to 4 bases and at J to 4 bases, leaving 4 bases not matched to a gene. The CDR3 DNA sequence: TGTGCCAGCAGTGGACGACAGGGTTACGAGCAGTACTTC. Protein product: CASSGRQGYEQYF.

This clone was seen more than once but under ten times. The chain is built from TRBV7-8 and TRBJ2-5; 9 bases are a match to TRBD1. The trim removed 5 bases at V and 7 bases at J, leaving 14 bases unmatched. The CDR3 loop spans 16 amino acids. CDR1 and CDR2 (germline): SGHVS, FQNEAQ. The CDR3 spells CASSRAGQGIEGTQYF. In DNA form, the CDR3 reads TGTGCCAGCAGCCGGGCTGGACAGGGGATCGAGGGGACCCAGTACTTC. The full variable domain, completed using reference TRBV7-8 and TRBJ2-5, is GAGVSQSPRYKVAKRGQDVALRCDPISGHVSLFWYQQALGQGPEFLTYFQNEAQLDKSGLPSDRFFAERPEGSVSTLKIQRTQQEDSAVYLCASSRAGQGIEGTQYFGPGTRLLVL.

The J gene is TRBJ2-3, the V gene TRBV13; the match to TRBD2 covers 8 bases. The trim removed 5 bases at V and 0 bases at J, leaving 4 bases unmatched. Germline CDR1 PRHDT, CDR2 FYEKMQ (reference sequence). The CDR3 is 15 amino acids. The CDR3 protein is CASSRPSGSTDTQYF. The CDR3 DNA reads TGTGCCAGCAGCCGACCTAGCGGGAGCACAGATACGCAGTATTTT.

V is TRBV6-1 and J is TRBJ2-6; D is perhaps TRBD2 (5 bases). The CDR3 is 15 amino acids. Germline lookup yields CDR1 MNHNS and CDR2 SASEGT. The germline V and J ends were trimmed by 5 bases and 0 bases, with 8 bases remaining between them. The CDR3 nucleotides read TGTGCCAGCAGTAACGGGAACTCTGGGGCCAACGTCCTGACTTTC. It yields the protein CASSNGNSGANVLTF.

This clone has more than one count but fewer than ten. V is TRBV11-3 and J is TRBJ2-1; the match to TRBD1 covers 7 bases. The CDR3 spans 12 residues. Germline V gene data show CDR1 as SGHNT and CDR2 as YENEEA. V shed 5 bases and J 12 bases; nucleotides not matched to a gene: 7. The DNA of the CDR3 is TGTGCCAGCAGCCGGGTACAGGGGAGGCAGTTCTTC. Protein: CASSRVQGRQFF.

This rearrangement joins TRBV11-2 to TRBJ1-2, with D perhaps matching TRBD1 (6 bases). This CDR3 comprises 13 residues. Trimming pared 5 bases from V and 3 bases from J, leaving 10 bases between. Germline V gene data show CDR1 as SGHAT and CDR2 as FQNNGV. For the CDR3, the DNA is TGTGCCAGCAGCCCCAGGGGTGACTATGGCTACACCTTC. It translates to CASSPRGDYGYTF.

The gene calls are TRBV5-1 and TRBJ2-6, with D perhaps TRBD2 (5 bases). The CDR3 is 14 residues long. Trimming took 5 bases from V and 4 from J, leaving 10 bases between them. CDR1 and CDR2 from the germline V gene are SGHRS and YFSETQ. CDR3 sequence: CASSERTGANVLTF. CDR3 DNA: TGCGCCAGCAGTGAGCGGACCGGGGCCAACGTCCTGACTTTC.

This clone was found once. This chain links TRBV5-1 with TRBJ2-1; tentative D call: TRBD1 (8 bases). The CDR3 covers 16 residues. V was pared by 2 bases and J by 8 bases, with 20 bases between. The germline gives CDR1 SGHRS, CDR2 YFSETQ. The CDR3 coding sequence is TGCGCCAGCAGCTTTACAGGGGGGGTAGTAGATGATGAGCAGTTCTTC. The encoded protein is CASSFTGGVVDDEQFF.

The CDR3 spells CASSPRLNNEQFF. The CDR3, as DNA: TGTGCCAGCTCACCCCGACTTAACAATGAGCAGTTCTTC. The chain has TRBV18 and TRBJ2-1; D not certain. The germline V gene has CDR1 KGHSH and CDR2 LQKENI. V was shortened by 3 bases and J by 5 bases, with 8 bases between the two germline ends. The CDR3 is made up of 13 amino acids.

This chain joins TRBV7-8 and TRBJ2-7; maybe TRBD2 (6 bases). The CDR3 loop spans 14 amino acids. V was trimmed by 4 bases and J by 0 bases, leaving 10 bases between them. The V gene's germline CDR1 is SGHVS and CDR2 FQNEAQ. The DNA of the CDR3 is TGTGCCAGCAGCTCCGGGACTTCCTCCTACGAGCAGTACTTC. This codes for CASSSGTSSYEQYF.

The chain employs TRBV5-4 and TRBJ2-1, with 9 nucleotides matching TRBD2. From germline, CDR1 is SGHNT and CDR2 YYREEE (reference sequence). The CDR3 is made up of 15 amino acids. J was trimmed by 1 base and V by 5 bases; bases with no gene match: 4. CDR3 coding DNA: TGTGCCAGCAGAATAGCGGGAGTATCCTACAATGAGCAGTTCTTC. This encodes CASRIAGVSYNEQFF.

This clone was recorded only once. This chain links TRBV5-4 with TRBJ2-1; 7 bases are shared with TRBD2. The CDR3 contains 14 residues. CDR1 is SGHNT, CDR2 YYREEE, per germline (reference sequence). With 0 bases clipped from V and 9 bases from J, the junction kept 6 bases outside the gene matches. CDR3 region: CASSLGGREGEQFF. CDR3 DNA: TGTGCCAGCAGCTTGGGGGGGAGGGAAGGTGAGCAGTTCTTC. The whole variable domain, filled in from reference TRBV5-4 and TRBJ2-1, reads ETGVTQSPTHLIKTRGQQVTLRCSSQSGHNTVSWYQQALGQGPQFIFQYYREEENGRGNFPPRFSGLQFPNYSSELNVNALELDDSALYLCASSLGGREGEQFFGPGTRLTVL.